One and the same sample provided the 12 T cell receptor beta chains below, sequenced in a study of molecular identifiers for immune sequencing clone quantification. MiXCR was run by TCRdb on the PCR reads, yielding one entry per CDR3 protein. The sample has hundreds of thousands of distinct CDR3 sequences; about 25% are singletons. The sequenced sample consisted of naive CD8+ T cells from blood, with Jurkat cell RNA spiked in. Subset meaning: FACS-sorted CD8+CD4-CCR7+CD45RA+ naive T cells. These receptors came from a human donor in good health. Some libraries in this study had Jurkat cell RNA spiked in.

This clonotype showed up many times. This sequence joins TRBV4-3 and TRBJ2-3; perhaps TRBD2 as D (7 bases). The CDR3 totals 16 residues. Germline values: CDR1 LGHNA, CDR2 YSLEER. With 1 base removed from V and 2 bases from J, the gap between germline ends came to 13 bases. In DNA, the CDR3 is TGCGCCAGCAGCCAAGTACTGGCGGGGGCCACAGATACGCAGTATTTT. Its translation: CASSQVLAGATDTQYF.

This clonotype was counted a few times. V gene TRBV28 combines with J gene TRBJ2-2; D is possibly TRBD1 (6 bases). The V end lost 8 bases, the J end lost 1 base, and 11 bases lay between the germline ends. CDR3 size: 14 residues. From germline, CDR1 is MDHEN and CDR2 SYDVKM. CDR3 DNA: TGTGCCAGCCGCGAGGACAGGAACACCGGGGAGCTGTTTTTT. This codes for CASREDRNTGELFF.

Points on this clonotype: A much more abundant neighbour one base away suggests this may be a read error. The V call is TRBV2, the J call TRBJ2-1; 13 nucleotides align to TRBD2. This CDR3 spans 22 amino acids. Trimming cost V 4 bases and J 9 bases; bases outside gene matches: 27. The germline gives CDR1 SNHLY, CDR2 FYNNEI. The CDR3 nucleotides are TGTGCCAGCAGTGGAGCAAAATCGGTACTAGCGGGGGGGCGCCTGTATGGGGTTGAGCAGTTCTTC. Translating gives CASSGAKSVLAGGRLYGVEQFF.

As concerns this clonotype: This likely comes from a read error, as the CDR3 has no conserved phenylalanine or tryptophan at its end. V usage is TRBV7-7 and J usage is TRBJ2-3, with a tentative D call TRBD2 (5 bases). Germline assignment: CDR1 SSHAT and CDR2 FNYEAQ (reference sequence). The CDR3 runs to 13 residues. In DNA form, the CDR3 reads TGTGCTAGCAGCGAGGAACTAGGAGATACGCAGTATTTA. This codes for CASSEELGDTQYL.

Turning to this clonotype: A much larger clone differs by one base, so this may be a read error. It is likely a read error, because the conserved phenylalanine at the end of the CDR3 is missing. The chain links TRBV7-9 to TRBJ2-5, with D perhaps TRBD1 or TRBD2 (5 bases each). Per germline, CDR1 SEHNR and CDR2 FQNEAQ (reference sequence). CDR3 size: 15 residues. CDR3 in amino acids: CASSQEGRQQETQYL. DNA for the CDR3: TGCGCCAGCAGCCAAGAGGGACGCCAACAAGAGACCCAGTACCTC.

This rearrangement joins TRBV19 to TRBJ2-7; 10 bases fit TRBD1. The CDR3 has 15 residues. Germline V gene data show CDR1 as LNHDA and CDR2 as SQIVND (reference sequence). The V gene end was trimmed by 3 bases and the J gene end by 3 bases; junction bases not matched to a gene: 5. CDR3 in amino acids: CASSIGQGDYYEQYF. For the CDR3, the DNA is TGTGCCAGTAGTATCGGACAGGGGGACTACTACGAGCAGTACTTC.

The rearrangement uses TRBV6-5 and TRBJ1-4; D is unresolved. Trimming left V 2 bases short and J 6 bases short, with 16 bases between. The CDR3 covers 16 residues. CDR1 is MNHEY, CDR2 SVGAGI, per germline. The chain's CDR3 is CASSYVTTVTDEKLFF. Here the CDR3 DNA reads TGTGCCAGCAGTTACGTGACCACAGTGACGGATGAAAAACTGTTTTTT.

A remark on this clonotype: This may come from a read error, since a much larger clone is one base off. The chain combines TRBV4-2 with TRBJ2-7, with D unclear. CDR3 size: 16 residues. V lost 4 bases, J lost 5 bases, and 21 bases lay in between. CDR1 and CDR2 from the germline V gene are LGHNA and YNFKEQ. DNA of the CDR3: TGTGCCAGCAGCCGAGAAGGTCAGGCCCTTGGGAACGAGCAGTACTTC. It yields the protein CASSREGQALGNEQYF.

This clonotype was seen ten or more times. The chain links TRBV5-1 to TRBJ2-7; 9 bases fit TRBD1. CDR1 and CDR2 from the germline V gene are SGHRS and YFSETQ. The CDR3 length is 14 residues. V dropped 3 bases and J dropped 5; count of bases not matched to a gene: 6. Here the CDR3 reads CASSSGQGLDEQYF. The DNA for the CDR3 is TGCGCCAGCAGCTCGGGACAGGGATTAGACGAGCAGTACTTC. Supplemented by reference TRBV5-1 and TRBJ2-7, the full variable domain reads KAGVTQTPRYLIKTRGQQVTLSCSPISGHRSVSWYQQTPGQGLQFLFEYFSETQRNKGNFPGRFSGRQFSNSRSEMNVSTLELGDSALYLCASSSGQGLDEQYFGPGTRLTVT.

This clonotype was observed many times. The CDR3 coding sequence is TGCGCCAGCAGCCAAGAGTCGCGGAGAAGCAACGAGCAGTACTTC. Its protein is CASSQESRRSNEQYF. The chain recombines TRBV4-3 with TRBJ2-7, with no clear D. This CDR3 is 15 amino acids long. The germline gives CDR1 LGHNA, CDR2 YSLEER. V lost 0 bases and J 5 bases, leaving 14 bases between the germline ends.

The CDR3: CASSSLPAGETQYF. In nucleotides, the CDR3 is TGTGCCAGCAGCTCCCTGCCCGCGGGGGAGACCCAGTACTTC. This chain connects TRBV27 to TRBJ2-5, with D possibly TRBD2 on 6 matching bases. Trimming left V 6 bases short and J 5 bases short, with 16 bases between. The germline CDR1 and CDR2 sequences are MNHEY and SMNVEV (reference sequence). The CDR3 has 14 residues.

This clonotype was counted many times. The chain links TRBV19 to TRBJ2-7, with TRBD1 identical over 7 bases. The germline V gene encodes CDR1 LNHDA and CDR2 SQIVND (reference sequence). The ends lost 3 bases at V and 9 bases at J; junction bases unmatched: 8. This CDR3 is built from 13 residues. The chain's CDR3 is CASSIYPRDRQYF. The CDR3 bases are TGTGCCAGTAGTATTTATCCTCGGGACAGGCAGTACTTC.